The subject of this entry is one T cell receptor beta chain. The data belong to a study of blood T cell repertoires in COVID-19. Study context: Researchers got acute and convalescent COVID-19 samples from the United States, Italy and Spain.

Authors' data handling: Scientists estimated how many nucleated cells there were by amplifying reference gene primers. Sequencing used immunoSEQ multiplex PCR; TCRdb keeps in-frame clones, though not all of them. V and J calls and clone size follow that table, whereas D and trimming were derived from the DNA. This table holds some 80,000 clones, 79% found once. The germline V and J ends were trimmed by 0 bases and 2 bases, with 13 bases remaining between them. Germline CDR1 is SGHDT and CDR2 is YYEEEE. This CDR3 is 16 amino acids long. The chain recombines TRBV5-6 with TRBJ2-3, with a possible D match to TRBD1 (5 bases). The sequence derives from a woman older than 75 with active or convalescent COVID-19. Source material: peripheral blood. The CDR3: CASSLAMDKPTDTQYF. DNA of the CDR3: TGTGCCAGCAGCTTGGCCATGGACAAGCCCACAGATACGCAGTATTTT.